The rows below give T cell receptor beta chains drawn from one sample of a study of T cells in Graves' hyperthyroidism and ophthalmopathy. TCRdb used MiXCR to reprocess the multiplex PCR reads, holding one entry per CDR3 protein. This table has roughly 600,000 distinct CDR3 sequences, 14% appearing once. Sequencing used blood. The source of these receptors is a woman aged 45 to 65 with Graves' ophthalmopathy. Each CDR3 is given with its conserved first and last residue. A D gene is named only where the DNA matches it firmly. Only part of the rows carry a size: once, few, many, or a class if the clone is expanded.

d_call: TRBD2; cdr3_length: 16; clone_size: many; v_call: TRBV15; j_call: TRBJ2-3; cdr3_aa: CATSRRAGGPLDTQYF; cdr3_nt: TGTGCCACCAGCAGACGAGCGGGAGGGCCGCTTGATACGCAGTATTTT
d_call: TRBD2; cdr3_length: 15; clone_size: .; v_call: TRBV12-5; j_call: TRBJ2-7; cdr3_aa: CASSISGSFSTEQYF; cdr3_nt: TGTGCTAGTAGCATAAGCGGGAGTTTTTCTACCGAGCAGTACTTC
d_call: TRBD2; cdr3_length: 20; clone_size: many; v_call: TRBV20-1; j_call: TRBJ2-1; cdr3_aa: CSARDRASGRAFSSYNEQFF; cdr3_nt: TGCAGTGCTAGAGATCGGGCTAGCGGGAGGGCCTTTAGCTCCTACAATGAGCAGTTCTTC
d_call: .; cdr3_length: 12; clone_size: many; v_call: TRBV2; j_call: TRBJ2-5; cdr3_aa: CASSARDLGEYF; cdr3_nt: TGTGCCAGCAGTGCCCGTGATTTGGGGGAGTACTTC
d_call: TRBD2; cdr3_length: 15; clone_size: many; v_call: TRBV28; j_call: TRBJ2-7; cdr3_aa: CASSRSGGLEYEQYF; cdr3_nt: TGTGCCAGCAGCCGCAGCGGGGGACTAGAGTACGAGCAGTACTTC
d_call: .; cdr3_length: 13; clone_size: many; v_call: TRBV7-2; j_call: TRBJ2-7; cdr3_aa: CASSLGRGARQYF; cdr3_nt: TGTGCCAGCAGCTTAGGTCGAGGAGCGAGGCAGTACTTC
d_call: .; cdr3_length: 13; clone_size: many; v_call: TRBV7-8; j_call: TRBJ2-3; cdr3_aa: CASSLDPIDTQYF; cdr3_nt: TGTGCCAGCAGCTTAGATCCGATAGATACGCAGTATTTT
d_call: .; cdr3_length: 13; clone_size: few; v_call: TRBV20-1; j_call: TRBJ2-3; cdr3_aa: CSAILHPTDTQYF; cdr3_nt: TGCAGTGCCATACTACATCCCACAGATACGCAGTATTTT
d_call: TRBD1; cdr3_length: 15; clone_size: many; v_call: TRBV5-1; j_call: TRBJ1-4; cdr3_aa: CASSSGTGVIEKLFF; cdr3_nt: TGCGCCAGCAGCTCCGGGACAGGGGTGATCGAAAAACTGTTTTTT
d_call: TRBD1; cdr3_length: 13; clone_size: .; v_call: TRBV5-1; j_call: TRBJ2-2; cdr3_aa: CASSGQGSGEPFF; cdr3_nt: TGCGCCAGCAGCGGACAGGGTTCCGGGGAGCCGTTTTTT
d_call: TRBD1; cdr3_length: 14; clone_size: many; v_call: TRBV20-1; j_call: TRBJ2-5; cdr3_aa: CSATPSTGAETQYF; cdr3_nt: TGCAGTGCTACACCGTCTACAGGGGCCGAGACCCAGTACTTC
d_call: .; cdr3_length: 14; clone_size: few; v_call: TRBV7-2; j_call: TRBJ2-3; cdr3_aa: CASSLDWGADTQYF; cdr3_nt: TGTGCCAGCAGCTTAGACTGGGGCGCAGATACGCAGTATTTT
d_call: TRBD2; cdr3_length: 18; clone_size: many; v_call: TRBV7-8; j_call: TRBJ2-1; cdr3_aa: CASSLVIGLAGRDNEQFF; cdr3_nt: TGTGCCAGCAGCTTAGTAATAGGACTAGCGGGAAGGGACAATGAGCAGTTCTTC
d_call: TRBD1; cdr3_length: 16; clone_size: .; v_call: TRBV6-1; j_call: TRBJ1-4; cdr3_aa: CASHTTRDRDNEKLFF; cdr3_nt: TGTGCCAGCCATACTACTCGGGACAGGGATAATGAAAAACTGTTTTTT
d_call: TRBD2; cdr3_length: 16; clone_size: few; v_call: TRBV4-1; j_call: TRBJ2-1; cdr3_aa: CASSQVRGLAKDEQFF; cdr3_nt: TGCGCCAGCAGCCAAGTCCGGGGACTAGCAAAGGATGAGCAGTTCTTC
d_call: .; cdr3_length: 18; clone_size: few; v_call: TRBV18; j_call: TRBJ1-1; cdr3_aa: CASSPLTGSSEGYTEAFF; cdr3_nt: TGTGCCAGCTCACCCCTCACGGGTTCCTCCGAGGGATACACTGAAGCTTTCTTT
d_call: .; cdr3_length: 12; clone_size: many; v_call: TRBV10-3; j_call: TRBJ2-7; cdr3_aa: CAINTGLGEQYF; cdr3_nt: TGTGCCATCAACACGGGACTGGGCGAGCAGTACTTC
d_call: TRBD2; cdr3_length: 15; clone_size: many; v_call: TRBV6-2/TRBV6-3; j_call: TRBJ2-7; cdr3_aa: CASSYGPAGTREQYF; cdr3_nt: TGTGCCAGCAGTTACGGCCCAGCGGGGACGCGAGAGCAGTACTTC
d_call: .; cdr3_length: 13; clone_size: few; v_call: TRBV5-1; j_call: TRBJ2-7; cdr3_aa: CASSLSLANEQYF; cdr3_nt: TGCGCCAGCAGCTTGTCCCTAGCGAACGAGCAGTACTTC
d_call: .; cdr3_length: 13; clone_size: many; v_call: TRBV20-1; j_call: TRBJ2-7; cdr3_aa: CSVAGLLGYEQYF; cdr3_nt: TGCAGTGTCGCAGGCCTCCTGGGCTACGAGCAGTACTTC
d_call: .; cdr3_length: 14; clone_size: few; v_call: TRBV11-3; j_call: TRBJ1-1; cdr3_aa: CASSLGPRGTEAFF; cdr3_nt: TGTGCCAGCAGCTTGGGACCTCGGGGCACTGAAGCTTTCTTT
d_call: .; cdr3_length: 14; clone_size: many; v_call: TRBV30; j_call: TRBJ2-1; cdr3_aa: CAWSVRVAYNEQFF; cdr3_nt: TGTGCCTGGAGTGTAAGGGTAGCCTACAATGAGCAGTTCTTC
d_call: TRBD1; cdr3_length: 14; clone_size: many; v_call: TRBV7-8; j_call: TRBJ2-2; cdr3_aa: CASSNVGTAGELFF; cdr3_nt: TGTGCCAGCAGCAACGTTGGGACAGCCGGGGAGCTGTTTTTT
d_call: .; cdr3_length: 16; clone_size: .; v_call: TRBV4-2; j_call: TRBJ2-2; cdr3_aa: CASSQIQGGDTGELFF; cdr3_nt: TGTGCCAGCAGCCAAATCCAGGGGGGGGACACCGGGGAGCTGTTTTTT
d_call: .; cdr3_length: 14; clone_size: many; v_call: TRBV20-1; j_call: TRBJ2-2; cdr3_aa: CSADRSANTGELFF; cdr3_nt: TGCAGTGCTGATCGGTCAGCGAACACCGGGGAGCTGTTTTTT
d_call: TRBD2; cdr3_length: 15; clone_size: few; v_call: TRBV9; j_call: TRBJ2-1; cdr3_aa: CASSVETSGHNEQFF; cdr3_nt: TGTGCCAGCAGCGTAGAGACTAGCGGTCACAATGAGCAGTTCTTC
d_call: .; cdr3_length: 15; clone_size: many; v_call: TRBV20-1; j_call: TRBJ1-5; cdr3_aa: CSASRLILEGQPQHF; cdr3_nt: TGCAGTGCTTCCCGACTGATCCTTGAGGGTCAGCCCCAGCATTTT
d_call: .; cdr3_length: 12; clone_size: many; v_call: TRBV30; j_call: TRBJ1-1; cdr3_aa: CAWRFTNTEAFF; cdr3_nt: TGTGCCTGGAGATTTACGAACACTGAAGCTTTCTTT
d_call: .; cdr3_length: 14; clone_size: few; v_call: TRBV12-3/TRBV12-4; j_call: TRBJ1-1; cdr3_aa: CASSPWTTATEAFF; cdr3_nt: TGTGCCAGCAGTCCGTGGACAACCGCCACTGAAGCTTTCTTT
d_call: .; cdr3_length: 14; clone_size: many; v_call: TRBV7-2; j_call: TRBJ2-5; cdr3_aa: CASSLARYQETQYF; cdr3_nt: TGTGCCAGCAGCTTAGCGCGGTACCAAGAGACCCAGTACTTC
d_call: TRBD2; cdr3_length: 17; clone_size: .; v_call: TRBV6-5; j_call: TRBJ2-7; cdr3_aa: CASSYTAGTSGIYEQYF; cdr3_nt: TGTGCCAGCAGTTACACGGCCGGGACTAGCGGGATCTACGAGCAGTACTTC